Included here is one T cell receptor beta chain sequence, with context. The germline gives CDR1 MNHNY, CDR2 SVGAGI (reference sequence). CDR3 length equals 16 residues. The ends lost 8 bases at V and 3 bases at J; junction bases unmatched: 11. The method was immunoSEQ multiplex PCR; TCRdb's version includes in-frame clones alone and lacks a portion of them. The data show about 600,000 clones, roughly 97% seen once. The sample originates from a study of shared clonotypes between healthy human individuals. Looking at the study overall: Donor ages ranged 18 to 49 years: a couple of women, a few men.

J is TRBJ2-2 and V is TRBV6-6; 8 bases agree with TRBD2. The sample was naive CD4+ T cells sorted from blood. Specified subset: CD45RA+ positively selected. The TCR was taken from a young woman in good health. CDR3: CASGGRSGSDTGELFF. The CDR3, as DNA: TGTGCCAGCGGGGGAAGGAGCGGGAGTGACACCGGGGAGCTGTTTTTT.